Below are 28 T cell receptor beta chains sequenced from a single sample in a study of T cells after yellow fever vaccination. TCRdb re-derived calls from the 5' RACE reads in MiXCR, one entry per CDR3 protein. The table records roughly 6,100 distinct CDR3 sequences, approximately 5.9% of them present only once. Source: PBMCs, either bulk or a sorted T-cell subset (CD4+, CD8+, memory, or dextramer-sorted; not recorded which), taken less than 16 days after the first yellow fever vaccination. The receptors here all came from a man younger than 35 who received the YFV17D yellow fever vaccine.

At least ten counts were recorded for this clonotype. The V and J genes are TRBV12-3 or TRBV12-4 and TRBJ1-1, with D tentatively TRBD1 (6 bases). Trimming pared 3 bases from V and 0 bases from J, leaving 17 bases between. The CDR3 contains 17 residues. CDR3 in DNA: TGTGCCAGCAGTTTGGGGAGCTGGGACACTTTGAACACTGAAGCTTTCTTT. Amino acid sequence: CASSLGSWDTLNTEAFF.

The sample holds many counts of this clonotype. The chain combines TRBV3-1 with TRBJ2-7; no clear D. The germline gives CDR1 LGHDT, CDR2 YNNKEL (reference sequence). Trimming left V 3 bases short and J 3 bases short, with 9 bases between. This CDR3 region has 13 residues. CDR3 in DNA: TGTGCCAGCAGCCATCTTCCGGGCTACGAGCAGTACGTC. As protein: CASSHLPGYEQYV.

The sample holds many counts of this clonotype. The chain recombines TRBV2 with TRBJ1-5; a weak D match, TRBD1 (5 bases). Trimming took 7 bases from V and 3 from J, leaving 13 bases between them. The germline V gene encodes CDR1 SNHLY and CDR2 FYNNEI. The CDR3 extends over 14 amino acids. Here the CDR3 reads CASKGSGPNQPQHF. CDR3 DNA sequence: TGTGCCAGCAAGGGCTCAGGGCCCAATCAGCCCCAGCATTTT.

Of note for this clonotype: Possible read error: a much larger clone is one base away. The chain joins TRBV5-6 to TRBJ2-7; D unclear. The CDR3 covers 13 residues. Germline V gene data show CDR1 as SGHDT and CDR2 as YYEEEE. The V gene lost 2 bases and the J gene lost 3 bases, with 9 bases spanning the gap. CDR3 loop: CASSFGVLYEQYF. The CDR3 DNA is TGTGCCAGCAGCTTTGGGGTCCTCTACGAGCAGTACTTC.

This clonotype came up many times. V is TRBV3-1 and J is TRBJ1-5; D not resolved. Germline V gene sequence: CDR1 LGHDT, CDR2 YNNKEL (reference sequence). V lost 0 bases and J 6 bases, leaving 6 bases between the germline ends. The CDR3 has 13 amino acids. CDR3 region: CASSQDESQPQHF. CDR3 coding DNA: TGTGCCAGCAGCCAAGACGAGAGTCAGCCCCAGCATTTT.

At least ten counts were recorded for this clonotype. The V call is TRBV28, the J call TRBJ2-1; no firm D call. This CDR3 is 11 amino acids long. V dropped 1 base and J dropped 5 bases, with 0 bases sitting between them. Germline values: CDR1 MDHEN, CDR2 SYDVKM. This CDR3 is CASSLYNEQFF. CDR3 DNA sequence: TGTGCCAGCAGTTTATACAATGAGCAGTTCTTC.

This clonotype was recorded at least ten times. V usage is TRBV6-5 and J usage is TRBJ2-3; D may be TRBD1 (6 bases). V gave up 2 bases and J gave up 5 bases, with 14 bases separating them. Germline V lookup: CDR1 MNHEY, CDR2 SVGAGI. This CDR3 has 15 residues. CDR3 loop: CASSYKQGLRDTQYF. The CDR3 bases are TGTGCCAGCAGTTACAAGCAGGGGCTGAGAGATACGCAGTATTTT.

The table lists this clonotype with many counts. The chain recombines TRBV12-5 with TRBJ2-5; 7 nucleotides align to TRBD2. This CDR3 is 18 amino acids long. From germline, CDR1 is LGHNT and CDR2 FRNRAP. V was pared by 2 bases and J by 2 bases, with 14 bases of the junction left unmatched. This chain's CDR3 is CASGLKFGRGSFQETQYF. The DNA of the CDR3 is TGTGCTAGTGGTTTGAAGTTTGGGCGGGGGAGTTTTCAAGAGACCCAGTACTTC. Combining the CDR3 with reference TRBV12-5 and TRBJ2-5 gives the whole variable domain DARVTQTPRHKVTEMGQEVTMRCQPILGHNTVFWYRQTMMQGLELLAYFRNRAPLDDSGMPKDRFSAEMPDATLATLKIQPSEPRDSAVYFCASGLKFGRGSFQETQYFGPGTRLLVL.

Many counts were recorded for this clonotype. V and J are TRBV28 and TRBJ1-6, with TRBD1 as a possible D gene (6 bases). Germline V gives CDR1 MDHEN, CDR2 SYDVKM. Trimming removed 7 bases from V and 8 bases from J, with 18 bases in between. The CDR3 is 15 amino acids. The CDR3 is CASNPRQAIYSPLHF. The CDR3 nucleotides read TGTGCCAGCAACCCAAGACAGGCTATCTATTCACCCCTCCACTTT.

The V call is TRBV6-5, the J call TRBJ1-5; the D is unclear. This CDR3 spans 13 amino acids. V was clipped by 2 bases and J by 6 bases, with 8 bases between them. Germline CDR1 and CDR2: MNHEY and SVGAGI. CDR3 nucleotides: TGTGCCAGCAGTTACGGCGGAGGTCAGCCCCAGCATTTT. Its protein is CASSYGGGQPQHF.

By sample share, this clonotype is medium-sized. The genes are TRBV27 and TRBJ2-7; D is undetermined. This CDR3 has 13 amino acids. Germline-derived CDR1 and CDR2 are MNHEY and SMNVEV (reference sequence). Trimming stripped 5 bases from V and 1 base from J, with 9 bases between. The CDR3 loop reads CASSHGPSYEQYV. CDR3 nucleotide sequence: TGTGCCAGCAGTCACGGGCCATCCTACGAGCAGTACGTC.

With regard to this clonotype: A much larger clone is a single base away; this may be a read error. The chain links TRBV5-1 to TRBJ1-2; D gene ambiguous. Germline CDR1 and CDR2: SGHRS and YFSETQ. This CDR3 region has 13 residues. In DNA form, the CDR3 reads TGCGTCAGCAGCTTGGGATCTAACTATGGCTACACCTTC. Translation gives CVSSLGSNYGYTF.

A note on this clonotype: Sequence at one end of the junction differs from germline and may be a read error. The V and J genes are TRBV20-1 and TRBJ2-7; D possibly corresponds to TRBD2 (5 bases). Germline CDR1 DFQATT, CDR2 SNEGSKA (reference sequence). This CDR3 region has 13 residues. This CDR3 reads CIASQAPAYEQYF. In DNA, the CDR3 is TGCATTGCTAGCCAGGCCCCGGCCTACGAGCAGTACTTC.

This sequence joins TRBV28 and TRBJ2-5, with D possibly being TRBD1 or TRBD2 (5 bases each). Between the trimmed V and J ends, which lost 7 bases and 5 bases, there was a span of 14 bases. The CDR3 is made up of 13 amino acids. Germline CDR1 reads MDHEN; CDR2 reads SYDVKM. The CDR3 nucleotides read TGTGCCAGCATTCGAGGCAGGGAGGAGACCCAGTACTTC. It yields the protein CASIRGREETQYF.

The rearrangement joins TRBV20-1 to TRBJ2-5, with unresolved D. Germline assignment: CDR1 DFQATT and CDR2 SNEGSKA (reference sequence). This CDR3 spans 13 amino acids. With 0 bases removed from V and 4 bases from J, the gap between germline ends came to 9 bases. The CDR3 DNA sequence: TGCAGTGCTAGAGAAGGTGGGGTAGAGACCCAGTACTTC. Protein product: CSAREGGVETQYF.

This clonotype was detected many times. The chain links TRBV6-2 or TRBV6-3 to TRBJ2-7; 8 nucleotides match TRBD1. This CDR3 region has 13 residues. The J segment lost 2 bases and the V segment lost 6 bases, leaving 3 bases of the junction unmatched. Germline V gene sequence: CDR1 MNHEY, CDR2 SVGEGT. The CDR3 bases are TGTGCCAGCAGGCCGGGACAGGCCTACGAGCAGTACTTC. Its protein product is CASRPGQAYEQYF.

In this sample, this clonotype turned up many times. The chain carries TRBV4-1 and TRBJ2-4; 7 positions agree with TRBD1. Germline trimming cut 1 base from V and 1 base from J; bases unmatched to any gene: 7. Germline V gives CDR1 MGHRA, CDR2 YSYEKL. The CDR3 is 17 residues long. In DNA form, the CDR3 reads TGCGCCAGCAGCCAAGGGAAAGCGACAGGGGCCAAAAACATTCAGTACTTC. It specifies CASSQGKATGAKNIQYF.

This clonotype was found many times. The chain combines TRBV7-6 with TRBJ2-5; 12 bases map to TRBD2. The V segment lost 6 bases and the J segment 4 bases; nucleotides outside the gene matches: 6. Germline-derived CDR1 and CDR2 are SGHVS and FNYEAQ. The CDR3 runs to 15 residues. CDR3 nucleotides: TGTGCCAGCAGACCTAGCGGGGGGGCAAGAGAGACCCAGTACTTC. Protein: CASRPSGGARETQYF.

This clonotype was recorded at least ten times. This chain uses TRBV7-2 with TRBJ1-5, with TRBD1 as a possible D gene (6 bases). Between the trimmed V and J ends, which lost 4 bases and 0 bases, there was a span of 16 bases. The CDR3 covers 17 residues. CDR1 is SGHTA, CDR2 FQGNSA, per germline. The CDR3 region has the DNA TGTGCCAGCAGCTCCCCGACAGGCCGATATAGCAATCAGCCCCAGCATTTT. As protein: CASSSPTGRYSNQPQHF.

There are many counts of this clonotype. The chain employs TRBV19 and TRBJ1-2, with D perhaps TRBD1 (5 bases). The CDR3 covers 15 residues. From germline, CDR1 is LNHDA and CDR2 SQIVND (reference sequence). V was cut by 8 bases and J by 2 bases, with 18 bases left in between. The CDR3, as DNA: TGTGCCAGTCAGAGATTGGGGGAATGGAACTATGGCTACACCTTC. The encoded protein is CASQRLGEWNYGYTF.

This clonotype was observed at least ten times. V usage is TRBV6-1 and J usage is TRBJ2-5, with 9 bases lining up with TRBD1. V shed 4 bases, J shed 5 bases, and the junction held 11 bases outside the gene matches. Germline V lookup: CDR1 MNHNS, CDR2 SASEGT. This CDR3 comprises 16 residues. CDR3 residues: CASSVIPGQGAETQYF. The CDR3 nucleotides read TGTGCCAGCAGTGTTATCCCGGGACAGGGAGCGGAGACCCAGTACTTC.

Ten or more counts support this clonotype. This rearrangement joins TRBV4-3 to TRBJ2-7, with 9 bases fitting TRBD1. The CDR3 has 16 residues. V was pared by 0 bases and J by 4 bases, with 7 bases of the junction left unmatched. The germline V gene has CDR1 LGHNA and CDR2 YSLEER. As DNA, the CDR3 is TGCGCCAGCAGCCAAGATCTTACAGGGGGCGCGTACGAGCAGTACTTC. Encoded protein: CASSQDLTGGAYEQYF.

Judged by abundance, this clonotype is medium-sized. V and J are TRBV20-1 and TRBJ2-2; TRBD2 might be the D (6 bases). There are 15 residues in the CDR3. Germline assignment: CDR1 DFQATT and CDR2 SNEGSKA (reference sequence). V was cut by 2 bases and J by 0 bases, with 10 bases left in between. The CDR3 DNA sequence: TGCAGTGCTAGACTACGGGGGACGAACACCGGGGAGCTGTTTTTT. Translation: CSARLRGTNTGELFF.

This clonotype showed up many times. This chain links TRBV4-3 with TRBJ2-3, with D perhaps matching TRBD1 or TRBD2 (5 bases each). Germline values: CDR1 LGHNA, CDR2 YSLEER. The CDR3 loop spans 15 amino acids. The V end was cut by 4 bases, the J end by 0 bases, with 11 bases between. CDR3 nucleotide sequence: TGCGCCAGCAGCCCGAGGGGCGGTAGCACAGATACGCAGTATTTT. Translation: CASSPRGGSTDTQYF.

This chain joins TRBV19 and TRBJ1-6, with D uncertain. V lost 6 bases, J lost 7 bases, and 10 bases lay in between. This CDR3 comprises 13 residues. Germline V gene sequence: CDR1 LNHDA, CDR2 SQIVND (reference sequence). DNA of the CDR3: TGTGCCAGTAGACGGGCCCTAAATTCACCCCTCCACTTT. The encoded protein is CASRRALNSPLHF.

This clonotype was detected many times. The V gene is TRBV4-1, the J gene TRBJ2-4, with D perhaps matching TRBD2 (7 bases). CDR3 length equals 18 residues. Trimming removed 2 bases from V and 5 bases from J, with 22 bases in between. Germline V gives CDR1 MGHRA, CDR2 YSYEKL. This CDR3 is CASSQRGLSWGGENIQYF. The DNA of the CDR3 is TGCGCCAGCAGCCAAAGAGGATTAAGTTGGGGGGGCGAAAACATTCAGTACTTC.

This clonotype was picked up many times. This chain connects TRBV20-1 to TRBJ2-3, with 12 bases identical to TRBD2. This CDR3 has 14 residues. In germline, CDR1 is DFQATT, CDR2 SNEGSKA (reference sequence). V lost 5 bases to trimming and J lost 1 base; unmatched junction nucleotides: 1. CDR3 in amino acids: CSARLAGGTDTQYF. The CDR3 bases are TGCAGTGCTCGACTAGCGGGGGGCACAGATACGCAGTATTTT.

This clonotype was recorded many times. This rearrangement joins TRBV20-1 to TRBJ2-1, with TRBD2 matching over 9 bases. The length of the CDR3 is 15 residues. V lost 3 bases and J lost 6; bases outside the gene matches: 9. Germline loops: CDR1 DFQATT, CDR2 SNEGSKA (reference sequence). CDR3 bases: TGCAGTGCTAGTAATAGCGGGGGAGGCCGCAATGAGCAGTTCTTC. It encodes CSASNSGGGRNEQFF.